This entry lists 14 T cell receptor beta chains sequenced from one sample in a study of T cell responses to AZD1222 COVID-19 vaccine. Measured with immunoSEQ multiplex PCR; TCRdb has only the in-frame clones, and not every one. The sample includes 150,000 to 200,000 clones, about nine tenths seen only once; the top ten take 1.5% to 2%. This material consisted of peripheral blood, taken on day 0 of AZD1222 vaccination. The receptor set was obtained from an adult in good health.

V usage is TRBV6-6 and J usage is TRBJ2-3; 10 nucleotides match TRBD2. V was clipped by 6 bases and J by 2 bases; unmatched bases: 5. The CDR3 contains 15 residues. The germline gives CDR1 MNHNY, CDR2 SVGAGI (reference sequence). CDR3: CASRLAGGTTDTQYF. In nucleotides, the CDR3 is TGTGCCAGCAGATTAGCGGGGGGCACCACAGATACGCAGTATTTT.

The chain recombines TRBV10-1 with TRBJ1-1; D gene unclear. Germline CDR1 reads WNHNN; CDR2 reads SYGVQD (reference sequence). V shed 4 bases and J shed 4 bases, with 19 bases lying between them. The CDR3 extends over 16 amino acids. For the CDR3, the DNA is TGCGCCAGCAGTGCCGGGATGGGGAGTTGGGGCACTGAAGCTTTCTTT. It yields the protein CASSAGMGSWGTEAFF.

This sequence joins TRBV12-3 or TRBV12-4 and TRBJ2-1; 7 bases agree with TRBD1. Trimming at V came to 4 bases and at J to 11 bases, leaving 8 bases not matched to a gene. The CDR3 runs 13 residues. The DNA of the CDR3 is TGTGCCAGCAGTTCTACAGGGGTCAAACAGCAGTTCTTC. This encodes CASSSTGVKQQFF.

This clone turned up a few times. The V call is TRBV20-1, the J call TRBJ1-2; weak D call: TRBD1 (5 bases). V lost 3 bases and J 4 bases, leaving 12 bases between the germline ends. Per germline, CDR1 DFQATT and CDR2 SNEGSKA (reference sequence). The CDR3 length is 13 residues. CDR3 loop: CSASGDGPYGYTF. In DNA, the CDR3 is TGCAGTGCTAGTGGGGACGGTCCCTATGGCTACACCTTC.

Points on this clone: At one boundary the junction diverges from the germline segment, which might be a read error. The chain is built from TRBV18 and TRBJ1-3; 7 nucleotides agree with TRBD1. The CDR3 consists of 18 residues. Germline lookup yields CDR1 KGHSH and CDR2 LQKENI. In DNA form, the CDR3 reads TGTGCCAGCTCACCAGAGTTACAGGGGACCTACTCTGGAAACACCGTATATTTT. This encodes CASSPELQGTYSGNTVYF.

J is TRBJ2-6 and V is TRBV2; D not certain. Germline V lookup: CDR1 SNHLY, CDR2 FYNNEI. The CDR3 has 14 amino acids. V was pared by 4 bases and J by 2 bases, with 6 bases between. Here the CDR3 DNA reads TGTGCCAGCAGTGGAGGAACTGGGGCCAACGTCCTGACTTTC. Translation: CASSGGTGANVLTF.

This chain uses TRBV7-8 with TRBJ1-1; D unclear. Germline V gene data show CDR1 as SGHVS and CDR2 as FQNEAQ. Trimming stripped 2 bases from V and 4 bases from J, with 14 bases between. The CDR3 totals 15 residues. The CDR3 region is CASSLPPGIGTEAFF. CDR3 sequence (DNA): TGTGCCAGCAGCTTACCGCCCGGTATCGGCACTGAAGCTTTCTTT. Full variable domain (remainder filled in from reference TRBV7-8 and TRBJ1-1): GAGVSQSPRYKVAKRGQDVALRCDPISGHVSLFWYQQALGQGPEFLTYFQNEAQLDKSGLPSDRFFAERPEGSVSTLKIQRTQQEDSAVYLCASSLPPGIGTEAFFGQGTRLTVV.

V usage is TRBV6-1 and J usage is TRBJ1-1; D is undetermined. The germline V gene encodes CDR1 MNHNS and CDR2 SASEGT. The CDR3 runs to 13 residues. Trimming took off 3 bases at V and 1 base at J, with 6 bases between the two ends. CDR3 amino acids: CASSDPSNTEAFF. The CDR3, as DNA: TGTGCCAGCAGTGATCCCTCGAACACTGAAGCTTTCTTT.

The chain couples TRBV28 to TRBJ2-4; D may be TRBD2 (5 bases). This CDR3 is 14 amino acids long. Trimming left V 5 bases short and J 3 bases short, with 11 bases between. Germline CDR1 reads MDHEN; CDR2 reads SYDVKM. The CDR3 coding sequence is TGTGCCAGCAGTCCCCCTCGGGGCAAAAACATTCAGTACTTC. It is translated as CASSPPRGKNIQYF.

The V and J genes are TRBV30 and TRBJ1-2; a weak D match, TRBD1 (6 bases). V lost 2 bases and J 4 bases, leaving 14 bases between the germline ends. Germline V gives CDR1 GTSNPN, CDR2 SVGIG (reference sequence). The CDR3 is made up of 14 amino acids. CDR3 protein: CAWSQQGLSYGYTF. DNA of the CDR3: TGTGCCTGGAGTCAACAGGGTCTCAGCTATGGCTACACCTTC.

This clone is a singleton in its sample. The chain uses TRBV12-3 or TRBV12-4 and TRBJ1-1; D is unclear. This CDR3 region has 12 residues. Trimming left V 5 bases short and J 1 base short, with 5 bases between. DNA for the CDR3: TGTGCCAGCAGTAGGGAGAACACTGAAGCTTTCTTT. Encoded protein: CASSRENTEAFF.

The chain links TRBV15 to TRBJ1-4; no clear D. V was pared by 2 bases and J by 5 bases, with 9 bases between. Germline values: CDR1 LNHNV, CDR2 YYDKDF (reference sequence). The CDR3 consists of 14 residues. CDR3 protein: CATSRKVQNEKLFF. CDR3 DNA sequence: TGTGCCACCAGCAGAAAGGTCCAAAATGAAAAACTGTTTTTT.

The rearrangement uses TRBV6-2 or TRBV6-3 and TRBJ1-5; D unclear. The CDR3 covers 14 residues. V dropped 4 bases and J dropped 7 bases, with 14 bases sitting between them. From germline, CDR1 is MNHEY and CDR2 SVGEGT. This CDR3 reads CASSFAWLKQPQHF. The CDR3 DNA reads as TGTGCCAGCAGTTTTGCGTGGCTTAAGCAGCCCCAGCATTTT.

V usage is TRBV5-4 and J usage is TRBJ1-1; a possible D gene is TRBD1 (5 bases). Trimming cost V 5 bases and J 0 bases, with 20 bases left between them. CDR3 size: 17 residues. Per germline, CDR1 SGHNT and CDR2 YYREEE (reference sequence). The CDR3, as DNA: TGTGCCAGCAGTCCCGCCGGGACCCCAGGCATGAACACTGAAGCTTTCTTT. Its translation: CASSPAGTPGMNTEAFF.